Listed below are T cell receptor beta chains from one sample, sequenced in a study of blood T cell repertoires in COVID-19. Clones were sequenced by immunoSEQ multiplex PCR, and TCRdb holds only the in-frame ones, with some missing. The table records around 280,000 clones, around 91% of them present only once. Sequenced: PBMCs or T cells enriched from blood (not recorded which). The receptors come from a woman aged 18-35 years with acute COVID-19. Each CDR3 is given with its conserved first and last residue. Fields, in order: D gene, V gene, J gene, clone size, CDR3 DNA, CDR3 protein. The D gene is left open where the match is weak. The listing skips clone size in some rows; elsewhere it reads once, few, many or a size class.

>TRBD1|TRBV27|TRBJ1-2|.
TGTGCCAGCAGTACGCGGGGACAGGGCGACTACACCTTC
CASSTRGQGDYTF
>TRBD1|TRBV6-5|TRBJ1-2|.
TGTGCCAGCATTGGGACAGCTTTAGCTAACTATGGCTACACCTTC
CASIGTALANYGYTF
>TRBD2|TRBV27|TRBJ2-7|.
TGTGCCAGCTCACTAGCGGGAGGGCCGTCCTACGAGCAGTACTTC
CASSLAGGPSYEQYF
>TRBD2|TRBV6-5|TRBJ2-7|.
TGTGCCAGCAGATACAGCGGGGGTAGCTCCTACGAGCAGTACTTC
CASRYSGGSSYEQYF
>.|TRBV5-4|TRBJ2-5|.
TGTGCCAGCAGCCAAAAGGAGGGCCTTCGAGAGACCCAGTACTTC
CASSQKEGLRETQYF
>.|TRBV21-1|TRBJ2-7|.
TGTGCCAGCAGCAAAATCGGCGTCAGCGGGATCTACGAGCAGTACTTC
CASSKIGVSGIYEQYF
>.|TRBV2|TRBJ1-2|.
TGTGCCAGCAGGCCAACAACGCATGGCTACACCTTC
CASRPTTHGYTF
>.|TRBV5-1|TRBJ2-7|.
TGCGCCAGCAGACGCACGGGAGCCTCCTACGAGCAGTACTTC
CASRRTGASYEQYF
>.|TRBV15|TRBJ2-7|.
TGTGCCACCAGCAGTGACTCTAAGGGGTTATCCTCCTACGAGCAGTACTTC
CATSSDSKGLSSYEQYF
>.|TRBV2|TRBJ2-2|.
TGTGCCAGCAGTGTTTGGCTAGAGAGCGGGGAGCTGTTTTTT
CASSVWLESGELFF
>.|TRBV28|TRBJ2-7|.
TGTGCCAGCAGTTTTGAGGCCGGGCAGTACTTC
CASSFEAGQYF
>.|TRBV3-1/TRBV3-2|TRBJ2-7|.
TGTGCCAGCAGCCAAGGTCTAGATCCGGGGGCCTACGAGCAGTACTTC
CASSQGLDPGAYEQYF
>TRBD2|TRBV19|TRBJ2-3|.
TGTGCCAGTAGTCTACTAGCGCAATCGTTTAGCACAGATACGCAGTATTTT
CASSLLAQSFSTDTQYF
>.|TRBV28|TRBJ1-2|.
TGTGCCATATCGACCTGGGGACTCCGACGGGGGAATTATGGCTACACCTTC
CAISTWGLRRGNYGYTF
>TRBD2|TRBV6-5|TRBJ2-1|.
TGTGCCAGCAGTTACAAGGGACTAGCGGGAGGTGAGCAGTTCTTC
CASSYKGLAGGEQFF
>.|TRBV29-1|TRBJ2-3|few
TGCAGCGTCACCCTGGACGGGGGAGATACGCAGTATTTT
CSVTLDGGDTQYF
>TRBD1|TRBV6-1|TRBJ2-7|.
TGTGCCAGCAGTGAGGCCGGGACAGCTAACTACGAGCAGTACTTC
CASSEAGTANYEQYF
>TRBD2|TRBV5-6|TRBJ2-1|.
TGTGCCAGCAGCTTGGGGACTAGCGGGAGTTACAATGAGCAGTTCTTC
CASSLGTSGSYNEQFF
>TRBD2|TRBV5-4|TRBJ2-1|.
TGTGCCAGCAGCTTGCCGGCTAGCGGGAGGGCCCATGAGCAGTTCTTC
CASSLPASGRAHEQFF
>.|TRBV18|TRBJ1-2|.
TGTGCCAGCTCACCTCTCGACAGAAACTATGGCTACACCTTC
CASSPLDRNYGYTF
>.|TRBV6-5|TRBJ1-5|.
TGTGCCAGCAGCTCCACTGGGGCCATCAATCAGCCCCAGCATTTT
CASSSTGAINQPQHF
>.|TRBV7-3|TRBJ2-2|.
TGTGCCAGCAGCTTAAACAGCAACACCGGGGAGCTGTTTTTT
CASSLNSNTGELFF
>TRBD2|TRBV5-6|TRBJ2-2|.
TGTGCCAGCAGCTTTGGTCTAGCGGGAGGGCCGTACACCGGGGAGCTGTTTTTT
CASSFGLAGGPYTGELFF
>TRBD2|TRBV4-1|TRBJ2-1|.
TGCGCCAGCAGCTCGAGCGGGAACGGGCCCTACAATGAGCAGTTCTTC
CASSSSGNGPYNEQFF
>TRBD1|TRBV28|TRBJ2-7|.
TGTGCCAGCAGCGACAGGGGCACTGCCTACGAGCAGTACTTC
CASSDRGTAYEQYF
>TRBD2|TRBV7-9|TRBJ2-7|.
TGTGCCAGCAGCTTAGGTCTAGCGGGAGGAGGCGAGCAGTACTTC
CASSLGLAGGGEQYF
>TRBD2|TRBV4-2|TRBJ2-1|.
TGTGCCAGCAGCCAAGTCCCGGGGGGGCAGGGCGTAGGTGAGCAGTTCTTC
CASSQVPGGQGVGEQFF
>.|TRBV5-1|TRBJ2-5|.
TGCGCCAGCAGCTTCGGGGGAAAGTACCAAGAGACCCAGTACTTC
CASSFGGKYQETQYF
>.|TRBV5-5|TRBJ1-3|.
TGTGCCAGCAGCTGGGAGGGCTCGGGAAACACCATATATTTT
CASSWEGSGNTIYF
>.|TRBV3-1/TRBV3-2|TRBJ2-1|.
TGTGCCAGCAGCCAGACCACCCGCGGGGCGGGGAATGAGCAGTTCTTC
CASSQTTRGAGNEQFF
>TRBD1|TRBV27|TRBJ1-5|once
TGTGCCAGCAGCCCAATGACAGGGGGCTTGGGGGTTATTCAGCCCCAGCATTTT
CASSPMTGGLGVIQPQHF
>.|TRBV7-8|TRBJ2-3|.
TGTGCCAGCAGCTTAGCGCTCTGGCGGGGCCGCGGAGGGAATACGCAGTATTTT
CASSLALWRGRGGNTQYF
>.|TRBV18|TRBJ2-5|once
TGTGCCAGCTCCGACTTGGACAGCCAAGAGACCCAGTACTTC
CASSDLDSQETQYF
>TRBD1|TRBV4-3|TRBJ2-2|once
TGCGCCAGCAGCCAATATTTTGACAGGGCAGTAGGGCGGCATAACACCGGGGAGCTGTTTTTT
CASSQYFDRAVGRHNTGELFF
>TRBD2|TRBV27|TRBJ2-3|.
TGTGCCAGCAGTTTAGCGGGAGATAGGGGAGATACGCAGTATTTT
CASSLAGDRGDTQYF
>.|TRBV21-1|TRBJ2-5|.
TGTGCCAGCAGCAATAGTTGGGGCAGGAGCACCCAAGAGACCCAGTACTTC
CASSNSWGRSTQETQYF
>TRBD1|TRBV7-9|TRBJ1-1|.
TGTGCCAGCAGCTTAGCGGGACAGGGTGAAGCTTTCTTT
CASSLAGQGEAFF
>TRBD2|TRBV5-1|TRBJ2-3|.
TGCGCCAGCAGCTTGTTGGTAGCGGGGATCACAGATACGCAGTATTTT
CASSLLVAGITDTQYF
>.|TRBV30|TRBJ1-6|.
TGTGCCTGGAGCCAAGACAGAATCAGCTCCTATAATTCACCCCTCCACTTT
CAWSQDRISSYNSPLHF
>TRBD2|TRBV11-2|TRBJ2-3|.
TGTGCCAGCAGCGAGACTAGCGGGACAGATACGCAGTATTTT
CASSETSGTDTQYF
>.|TRBV7-9|TRBJ1-2|.
TGTGCCAGCAGCATTAAATCGGGCTACACCTTC
CASSIKSGYTF